This note documents a single TCR beta chain sequence. V gave up 4 bases and J gave up 0 bases, with 11 bases separating them. CDR1 and CDR2 (germline): SGHRS, YFSETQ. The CDR3 has 15 residues. This sample was included in a study of control samples from healthy donors and cancer patients. The repertoire was sequenced with immunoSEQ multiplex PCR; TCRdb's copy has only in-frame clones and lacks some. The repertoire holds about 130,000 clones, with approximately 92% as singletons. The origin of this receptor is a woman aged 45-60 years in good health. The specimen was blood. The chain carries TRBV5-1 and TRBJ1-3; weak D call: TRBD1 (5 bases). The CDR3 is CASSQAGYSGNTIYF. CDR3 sequence (DNA): TGCGCCAGCAGCCAAGCAGGGTACTCTGGAAACACCATATATTTT.